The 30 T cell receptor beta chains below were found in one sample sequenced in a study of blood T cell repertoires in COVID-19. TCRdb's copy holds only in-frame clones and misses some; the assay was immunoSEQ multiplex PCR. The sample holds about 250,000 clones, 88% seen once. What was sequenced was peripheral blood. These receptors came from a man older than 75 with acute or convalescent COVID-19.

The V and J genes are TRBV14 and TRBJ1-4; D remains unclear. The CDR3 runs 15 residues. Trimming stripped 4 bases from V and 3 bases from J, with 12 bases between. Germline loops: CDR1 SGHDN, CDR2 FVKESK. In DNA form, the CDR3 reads TGTGCCAGCAGCCTGACTCAAGATCCTAATGAAAAACTGTTTTTT. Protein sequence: CASSLTQDPNEKLFF.

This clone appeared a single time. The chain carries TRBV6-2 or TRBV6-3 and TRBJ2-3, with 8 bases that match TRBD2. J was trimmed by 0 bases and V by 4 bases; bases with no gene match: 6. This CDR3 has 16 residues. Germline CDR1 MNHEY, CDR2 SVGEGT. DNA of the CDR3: TGTGCCAGCAGTTCCGGGGTAGCGGGGAGCACAGATACGCAGTATTTT. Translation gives CASSSGVAGSTDTQYF.

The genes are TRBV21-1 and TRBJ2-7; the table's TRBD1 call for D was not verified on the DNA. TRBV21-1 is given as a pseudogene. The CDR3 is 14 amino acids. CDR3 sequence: CASREAGVSHEQYF. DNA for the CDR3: TGTGCCAGCAGAGAGGCAGGGGTGTCCCACGAGCAGTACTTC.

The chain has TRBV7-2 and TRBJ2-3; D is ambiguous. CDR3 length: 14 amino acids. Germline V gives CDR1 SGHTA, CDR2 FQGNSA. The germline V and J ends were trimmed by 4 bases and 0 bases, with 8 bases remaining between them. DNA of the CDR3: TGTGCCAGCAGCTCCCTAGGTAGCACAGATACGCAGTATTTT. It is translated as CASSSLGSTDTQYF. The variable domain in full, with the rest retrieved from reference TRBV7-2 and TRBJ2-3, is GAGVSQSPSNKVTEKGKDVELRCDPISGHTALYWYRQSLGQGLEFLIYFQGNSAPDKSGLPSDRFSAERTGGSVSTLTIQRTQQEDSAVYLCASSSLGSTDTQYFGPGTRLTVL.

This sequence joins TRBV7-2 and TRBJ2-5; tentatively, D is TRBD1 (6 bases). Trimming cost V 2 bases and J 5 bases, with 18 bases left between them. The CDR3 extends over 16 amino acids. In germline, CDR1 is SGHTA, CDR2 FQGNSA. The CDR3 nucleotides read TGTGCCAGCAGCTTACTGGTTCATGGGGGCAGGGAGACCCAGTACTTC. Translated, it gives CASSLLVHGGRETQYF.

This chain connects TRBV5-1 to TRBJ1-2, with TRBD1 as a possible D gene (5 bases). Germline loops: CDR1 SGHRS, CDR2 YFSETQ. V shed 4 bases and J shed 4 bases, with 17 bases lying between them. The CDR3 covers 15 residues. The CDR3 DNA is TGCGCCAGCAGCGCTCGAGGAGACCAGGGCTATGGCTACACCTTC. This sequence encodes CASSARGDQGYGYTF.

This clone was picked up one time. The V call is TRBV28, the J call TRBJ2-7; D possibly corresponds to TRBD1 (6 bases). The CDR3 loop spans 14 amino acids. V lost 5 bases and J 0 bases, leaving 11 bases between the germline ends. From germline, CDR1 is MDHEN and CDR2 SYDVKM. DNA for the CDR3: TGTGCCAGCAGTCAGGACAGTTTCTCCTACGAGCAGTACTTC. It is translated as CASSQDSFSYEQYF.

The CDR3 nucleotides read TGTGCCAGCAGCTTAGACCGGGGCAATCAGCCCCAGCATTTT. Amino acid sequence: CASSLDRGNQPQHF. This chain connects TRBV7-2 to TRBJ1-5, with D hard to call. Per germline, CDR1 SGHTA and CDR2 FQGNSA. The CDR3 has 14 amino acids. The germline V and J ends were trimmed by 1 base and 2 bases, with 6 bases remaining between them.

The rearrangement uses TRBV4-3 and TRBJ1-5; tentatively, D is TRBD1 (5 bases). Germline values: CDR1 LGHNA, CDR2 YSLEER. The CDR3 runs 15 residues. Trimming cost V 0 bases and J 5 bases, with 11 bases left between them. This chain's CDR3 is CASSQDRQMDQPQHF. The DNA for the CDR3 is TGCGCCAGCAGCCAAGATCGACAGATGGATCAGCCCCAGCATTTT.

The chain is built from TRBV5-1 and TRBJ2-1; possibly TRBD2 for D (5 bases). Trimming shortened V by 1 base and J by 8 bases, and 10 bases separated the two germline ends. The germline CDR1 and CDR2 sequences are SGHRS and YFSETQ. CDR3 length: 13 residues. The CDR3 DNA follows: TGCGCCAGCAGCTTGCAACCGAGGGATGAGCAGTTCTTC. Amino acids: CASSLQPRDEQFF.

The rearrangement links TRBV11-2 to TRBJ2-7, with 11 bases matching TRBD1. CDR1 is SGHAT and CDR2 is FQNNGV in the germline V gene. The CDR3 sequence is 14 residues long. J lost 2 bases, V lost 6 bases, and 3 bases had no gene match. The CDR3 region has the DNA TGTGCCAGCAGTTTGGACAGGGGGCCCTACGAGCAGTACTTC. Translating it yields CASSLDRGPYEQYF.

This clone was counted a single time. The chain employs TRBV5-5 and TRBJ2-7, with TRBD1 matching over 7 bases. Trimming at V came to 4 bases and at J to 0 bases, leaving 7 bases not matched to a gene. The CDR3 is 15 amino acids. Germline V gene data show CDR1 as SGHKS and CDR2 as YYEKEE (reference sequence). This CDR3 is CASSEGTVSSYEQYF. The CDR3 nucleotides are TGTGCCAGCAGCGAGGGGACAGTATCCTCCTACGAGCAGTACTTC.

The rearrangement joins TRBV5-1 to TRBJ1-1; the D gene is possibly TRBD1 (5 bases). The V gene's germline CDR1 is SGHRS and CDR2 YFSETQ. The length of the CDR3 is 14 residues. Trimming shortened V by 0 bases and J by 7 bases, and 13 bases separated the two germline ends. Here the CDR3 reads CASSLVDRTDEAFF. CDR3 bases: TGCGCCAGCAGCTTGGTTGACAGAACTGATGAAGCTTTCTTT.

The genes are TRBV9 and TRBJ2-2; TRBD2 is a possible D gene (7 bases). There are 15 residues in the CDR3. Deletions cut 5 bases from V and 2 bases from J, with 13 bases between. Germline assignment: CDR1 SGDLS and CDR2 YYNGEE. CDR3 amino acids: CASSTGGTNTGELFF. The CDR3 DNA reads TGTGCCAGCAGTACGGGGGGCACAAACACCGGGGAGCTGTTTTTT.

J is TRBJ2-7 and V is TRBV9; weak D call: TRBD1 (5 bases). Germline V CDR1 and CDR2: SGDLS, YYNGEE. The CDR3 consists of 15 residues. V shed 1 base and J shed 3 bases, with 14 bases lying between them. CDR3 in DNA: TGTGCCAGCAGCGTACAACCCGACAGTAGCTACGAGCAGTACTTC. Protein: CASSVQPDSSYEQYF.

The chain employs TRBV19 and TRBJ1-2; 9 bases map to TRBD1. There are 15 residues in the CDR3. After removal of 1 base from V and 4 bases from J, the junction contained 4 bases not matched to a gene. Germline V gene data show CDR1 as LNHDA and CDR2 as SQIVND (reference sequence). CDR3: CASSIATGGGYGYTF. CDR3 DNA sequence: TGTGCCAGTAGTATAGCAACAGGGGGCGGCTATGGCTACACCTTC.

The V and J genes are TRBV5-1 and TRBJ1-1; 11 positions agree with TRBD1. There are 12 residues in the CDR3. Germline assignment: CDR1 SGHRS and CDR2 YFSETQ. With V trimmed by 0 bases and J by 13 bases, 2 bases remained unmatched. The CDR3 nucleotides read TGCGCCAGCAGCTTGGTGGGACAGGGGGTTTTCTTT. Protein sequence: CASSLVGQGVFF.

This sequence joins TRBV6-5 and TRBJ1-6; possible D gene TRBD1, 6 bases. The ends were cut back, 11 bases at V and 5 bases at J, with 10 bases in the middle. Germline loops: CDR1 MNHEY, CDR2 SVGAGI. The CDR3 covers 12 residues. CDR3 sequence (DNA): TGTGCCGGATCAGGGGATAATTCACCCCTCCACTTT. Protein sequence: CAGSGDNSPLHF.

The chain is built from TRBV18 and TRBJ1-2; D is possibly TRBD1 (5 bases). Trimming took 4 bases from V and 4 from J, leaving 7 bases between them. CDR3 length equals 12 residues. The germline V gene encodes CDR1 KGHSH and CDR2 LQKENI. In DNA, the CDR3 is TGTGCCAGCTCACGCGACAGCTATGGCTACACCTTC. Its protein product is CASSRDSYGYTF. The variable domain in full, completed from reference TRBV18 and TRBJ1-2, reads NAGVMQNPRHLVRRRGQEARLRCSPMKGHSHVYWYRQLPEEGLKFMVYLQKENIIDESGMPKERFSAEFPKEGPSILRIQQVVRGDSAAYFCASSRDSYGYTFGSGTRLTVV.

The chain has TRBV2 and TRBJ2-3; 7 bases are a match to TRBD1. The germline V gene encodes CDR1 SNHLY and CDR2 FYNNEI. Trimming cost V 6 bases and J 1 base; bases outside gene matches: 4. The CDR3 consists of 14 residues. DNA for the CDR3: TGTGCCAGCAGCATACAGGGGCGCACAGATACGCAGTATTTT. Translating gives CASSIQGRTDTQYF.

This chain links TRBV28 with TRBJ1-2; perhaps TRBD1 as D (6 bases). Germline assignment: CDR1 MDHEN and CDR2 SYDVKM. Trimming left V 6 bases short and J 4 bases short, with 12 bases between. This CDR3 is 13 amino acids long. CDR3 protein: CASRTGWAYGYTF. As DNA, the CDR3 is TGTGCCAGCAGGACAGGTTGGGCCTATGGCTACACCTTC.

CDR3 sequence: CASSQDIRGQNYGYTF. The CDR3, as DNA: TGCGCCAGCAGCCAAGATATAAGGGGACAGAACTATGGCTACACCTTC. The rearrangement uses TRBV4-3 and TRBJ1-2, with 7 bases matching TRBD1. This CDR3 is 16 amino acids long. The V and J ends lost 0 bases and 2 bases, in that order; junction bases with no gene match: 6. Germline V gives CDR1 LGHNA, CDR2 YSLEER.

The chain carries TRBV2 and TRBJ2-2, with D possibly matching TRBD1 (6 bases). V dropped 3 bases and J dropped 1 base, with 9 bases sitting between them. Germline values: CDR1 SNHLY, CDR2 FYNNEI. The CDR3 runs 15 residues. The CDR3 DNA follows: TGTGCCAGCAGTGATCAGGGGCTGAACACCGGGGAGCTGTTTTTT. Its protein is CASSDQGLNTGELFF. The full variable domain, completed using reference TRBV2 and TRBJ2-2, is EPEVTQTPSHQVTQMGQEVILRCVPISNHLYFYWYRQILGQKVEFLVSFYNNEISEKSEIFDDQFSVERPDGSNFTLKIRSTKLEDSAMYFCASSDQGLNTGELFFGEGSRLTVL.

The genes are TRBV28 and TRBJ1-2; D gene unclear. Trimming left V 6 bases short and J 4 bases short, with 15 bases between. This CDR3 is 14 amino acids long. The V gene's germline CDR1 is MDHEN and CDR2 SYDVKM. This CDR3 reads CASSTLPGTYGYTF. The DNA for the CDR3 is TGTGCCAGCAGCACCCTCCCAGGCACCTATGGCTACACCTTC.

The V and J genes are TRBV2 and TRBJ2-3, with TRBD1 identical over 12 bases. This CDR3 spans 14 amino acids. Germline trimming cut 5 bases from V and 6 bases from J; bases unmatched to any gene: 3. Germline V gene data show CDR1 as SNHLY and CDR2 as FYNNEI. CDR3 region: CASSLGQGADTQYF. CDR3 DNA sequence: TGTGCCAGCAGTCTGGGACAGGGGGCTGATACGCAGTATTTT.

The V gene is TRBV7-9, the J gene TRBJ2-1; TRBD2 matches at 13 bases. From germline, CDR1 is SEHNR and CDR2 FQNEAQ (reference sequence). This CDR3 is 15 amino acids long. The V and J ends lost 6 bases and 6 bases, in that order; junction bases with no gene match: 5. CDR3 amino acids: CASSPGTSGTNEQFF. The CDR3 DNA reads TGTGCCAGCAGTCCCGGGACTAGCGGGACCAATGAGCAGTTCTTC.

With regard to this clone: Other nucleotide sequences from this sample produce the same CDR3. The CDR3 region has the DNA TGCGCCAGCAGCCTTGAGACTAACTATGGCTACACCTTC. It codes for CASSLETNYGYTF. V usage is TRBV5-1 and J usage is TRBJ1-2; D gene uncertain. This CDR3 is 13 amino acids long. Germline lookup yields CDR1 SGHRS and CDR2 YFSETQ. V gave up 4 bases and J gave up 0 bases, with 7 bases separating them.

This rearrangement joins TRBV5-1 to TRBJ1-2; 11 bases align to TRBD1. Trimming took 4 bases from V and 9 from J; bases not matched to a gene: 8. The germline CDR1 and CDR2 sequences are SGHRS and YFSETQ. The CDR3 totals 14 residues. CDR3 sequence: CASSGGQGATSYTF. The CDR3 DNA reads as TGCGCCAGCAGCGGCGGACAGGGGGCGACGAGCTACACCTTC.

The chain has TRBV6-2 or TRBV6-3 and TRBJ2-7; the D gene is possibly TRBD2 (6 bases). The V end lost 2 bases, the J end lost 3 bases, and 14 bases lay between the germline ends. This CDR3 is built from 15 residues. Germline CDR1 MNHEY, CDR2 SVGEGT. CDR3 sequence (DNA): TGTGCCAGCAGTTACGATCTAGCGAGAATCTACGAGCAGTACTTC. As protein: CASSYDLARIYEQYF.

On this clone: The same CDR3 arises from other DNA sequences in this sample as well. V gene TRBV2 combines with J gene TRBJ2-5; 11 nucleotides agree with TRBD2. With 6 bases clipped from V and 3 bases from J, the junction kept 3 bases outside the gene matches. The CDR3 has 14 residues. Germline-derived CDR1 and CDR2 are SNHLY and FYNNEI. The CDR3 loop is CASSPGLAEETQYF. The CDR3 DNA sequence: TGTGCCAGCAGCCCGGGACTAGCGGAAGAGACCCAGTACTTC.